These 24 T cell receptor beta chains share one sample of origin, sequenced in a study of T cells in Graves' hyperthyroidism and ophthalmopathy. The TCR beta CDR3 regions underwent amplification using RNA transcripts as the source. TCR CDR3 underwent first-round RT-PCR with the HTBI primer set. TCRdb re-derived calls from the multiplex PCR reads in MiXCR, one entry per CDR3 protein. The data hold 550,000 to 800,000 distinct CDR3 sequences, with 17% observed a single time. The sample was blood. The origin of the receptors is a man aged 45-60 years with Graves' hyperthyroidism.

This clonotype occurred a few times. This chain uses TRBV9 with TRBJ2-1; 8 positions match TRBD2. Germline values: CDR1 SGDLS, CDR2 YYNGEE. The CDR3 extends over 18 amino acids. Trimming took 4 bases from V and 1 from J; bases not matched to a gene: 13. The chain's CDR3 is CASSPQGLAGLSYNEQFF. For the CDR3, the DNA is TGTGCCAGCAGCCCTCAAGGGCTAGCGGGCCTATCCTACAATGAGCAGTTCTTC.

This clonotype has a count of ten or more. The chain carries TRBV7-8 and TRBJ1-1; the D is unclear. The CDR3 length is 15 residues. Germline values: CDR1 SGHVS, CDR2 FQNEAQ. Trimming cost V 1 base and J 0 bases, with 9 bases left between them. The CDR3 loop is CASSLGELMNTEAFF. In nucleotides, the CDR3 is TGTGCCAGCAGCTTAGGGGAGCTAATGAACACTGAAGCTTTCTTT.

This clonotype has at least ten counts. The chain carries TRBV29-1 and TRBJ1-1; D remains ambiguous. The CDR3 contains 11 residues. CDR1 and CDR2 (germline): SQVTM, ANQGSEA. The V end was cut by 6 bases, the J end by 0 bases, with 5 bases between. CDR3 in amino acids: CSVGMNTEAFF. CDR3 DNA: TGCAGCGTAGGCATGAACACTGAAGCTTTCTTT.

This clonotype was recorded many times. The gene calls are TRBV7-2 and TRBJ1-1; no firm D call. V lost 3 bases, J lost 6 bases, and 14 bases lay in between. This CDR3 spans 14 amino acids. Germline CDR1 reads SGHTA; CDR2 reads FQGNSA. Written as DNA, the CDR3 is TGTGCCAGCAGCTTTAAGGGAACTATGGCTGAAGCTTTCTTT. It encodes CASSFKGTMAEAFF.

This chain joins TRBV6-2 or TRBV6-3 and TRBJ1-1; D is possibly TRBD1 (6 bases). The CDR3 loop spans 13 amino acids. V was clipped by 2 bases and J by 11 bases, with 15 bases between them. Per germline, CDR1 MNHEY and CDR2 SVGEGT. The CDR3 region is CASSYEGGLGAFF. The CDR3 nucleotides read TGTGCCAGCAGTTACGAGGGGGGACTCGGGGCTTTCTTT.

Turning to this clonotype: A much larger clone lies one base from this, so it may be a read error. The CDR3 DNA sequence: TGTGCCAGCACTCACTACACCGGGGAGCTGTTTTTT. It specifies CASTHYTGELFF. The V gene is TRBV3-1, the J gene TRBJ2-2; D gene ambiguous. The CDR3 runs 12 residues. Deletions cut 7 bases from V and 3 bases from J, with 6 bases between. The germline CDR1 and CDR2 sequences are LGHDT and YNNKEL (reference sequence). The full variable domain, in which reference TRBV3-1 and TRBJ2-2 provide the parts outside the CDR3, is DTAVSQTPKYLVTQMGNDKSIKCEQNLGHDTMYWYKQDSKKFLKIMFSYNNKELIINETVPNRFSPKSPDKAHLNLHINSLELGDSAVYFCASTHYTGELFFGEGSRLTVL.

This sequence joins TRBV15 and TRBJ2-1, with D perhaps matching TRBD1 (5 bases). Germline values: CDR1 LNHNV, CDR2 YYDKDF (reference sequence). Between the trimmed V and J ends, which lost 0 bases and 7 bases, there was a span of 10 bases. The CDR3 covers 14 residues. CDR3 sequence: CATSRDAGWNEQFF. Here the CDR3 DNA reads TGTGCCACCAGCAGAGATGCAGGGTGGAATGAGCAGTTCTTC.

The sample holds a few counts of this clonotype. J is TRBJ2-1 and V is TRBV18; possible D gene TRBD1, 5 bases. This CDR3 is 14 amino acids long. Trimming removed 4 bases from V and 2 bases from J, with 9 bases in between. Germline CDR1 is KGHSH and CDR2 is LQKENI. The CDR3 DNA follows: TGTGCCAGCTCACAGGACATTCCCTACAATGAGCAGTTCTTC. It encodes CASSQDIPYNEQFF.

The chain recombines TRBV3-1 with TRBJ2-3, with D unresolved. Trimming cost V 1 base and J 2 bases, with 13 bases left between them. Germline CDR1 and CDR2: LGHDT and YNNKEL (reference sequence). CDR3 length equals 16 residues. The CDR3 region has the DNA TGTGCCAGCAGCCAAGGGTTCTCGGAGATCACAGATACGCAGTATTTT. This sequence encodes CASSQGFSEITDTQYF.

As concerns this clonotype: At one end, the junction sequence differs from germline, possibly due to a read error. The chain combines TRBV9 with TRBJ2-7; 8 bases map to TRBD2. Germline V gene sequence: CDR1 SGDLS, CDR2 YYNGEE. The CDR3 loop spans 15 amino acids. CDR3 in DNA: TGTGCCAGCAGCCCCCTGGTAGCGGGATCCTACCAGCAGTACTTC. Its protein product is CASSPLVAGSYQQYF.

In this sample, this clonotype turned up a few times. The chain joins TRBV30 to TRBJ2-7; possibly TRBD1 for D (5 bases). V was pared by 0 bases and J by 2 bases, with 29 bases between. The germline gives CDR1 GTSNPN, CDR2 SVGIG (reference sequence). The CDR3 extends over 20 amino acids. The CDR3 here is CAWSVQARTAPALFPYEQYF. The CDR3 nucleotides read TGTGCCTGGAGTGTACAGGCCCGGACGGCCCCGGCCCTTTTTCCCTACGAGCAGTACTTC.

This clonotype was recorded many times. The chain employs TRBV28 and TRBJ1-2; TRBD1 aligns across 7 bases. The germline V gene has CDR1 MDHEN and CDR2 SYDVKM. There are 15 residues in the CDR3. V trimming: 3 bases; J trimming: 4 bases; junction bases outside the gene matches: 8. The CDR3 spells CASSLAGGPVYGYTF. Written as DNA, the CDR3 is TGTGCCAGCAGTTTGGCAGGGGGACCTGTCTATGGCTACACCTTC.

Ten or more counts support this clonotype. This rearrangement joins TRBV5-5 to TRBJ2-7, with D unresolved. This CDR3 is built from 15 residues. CDR1 is SGHKS, CDR2 YYEKEE, per germline (reference sequence). Deletions cut 0 bases from V and 3 bases from J, with 13 bases between. The CDR3: CASSLDPGQLYEQYF. Written as DNA, the CDR3 is TGTGCCAGCAGCTTGGACCCCGGGCAGCTCTACGAGCAGTACTTC.

The rearrangement joins TRBV20-1 to TRBJ1-5; 7 bases fit TRBD1. J gave up 0 bases and V 1 base, and 12 bases lay outside the gene matches. This CDR3 spans 18 amino acids. The germline gives CDR1 DFQATT, CDR2 SNEGSKA (reference sequence). The CDR3 protein is CSARVRDRDSGSNQPQHF. The DNA for the CDR3 is TGCAGTGCTAGAGTCAGAGACAGGGATTCTGGTAGCAATCAGCCCCAGCATTTT.

The chain combines TRBV6-5 with TRBJ1-2, with D hard to call. This CDR3 comprises 13 residues. V shed 2 bases and J shed 5 bases, with 9 bases lying between them. Germline V gene lookup returns CDR1 MNHEY and CDR2 SVGAGI. CDR3 in DNA: TGTGCCAGCAGTTACGAAAAATATTATGGCTACACCTTC. Its translation is CASSYEKYYGYTF.

This clonotype was counted between two and nine times. The chain combines TRBV4-2 with TRBJ2-5; 8 bases agree with TRBD1. From germline, CDR1 is LGHNA and CDR2 YNFKEQ. The ends lost 0 bases at V and 5 bases at J; junction bases unmatched: 11. The CDR3 totals 17 residues. CDR3: CASSQEGLGTGGETQYF. The DNA for the CDR3 is TGTGCCAGCAGCCAAGAAGGTTTAGGGACAGGAGGGGAGACCCAGTACTTC.

This clonotype was seen ten or more times. The J gene is TRBJ2-3, the V gene TRBV11-2, with 8 bases identical to TRBD2. The CDR3 covers 16 residues. Trimming cost V 5 bases and J 3 bases; bases outside gene matches: 10. The germline V gene encodes CDR1 SGHAT and CDR2 FQNNGV. This CDR3 is CASSQTFRGRTDTQYF. The DNA for the CDR3 is TGTGCCAGCAGCCAGACGTTTCGCGGGAGGACAGATACGCAGTATTTT.

This clonotype was recorded a few times. The gene calls are TRBV12-3 or TRBV12-4 and TRBJ2-6, with TRBD1 identical over 9 bases. This CDR3 comprises 19 residues. J was trimmed by 0 bases and V by 2 bases; bases with no gene match: 8. CDR3 nucleotides: TGTGCCAGCAGTTTAAAGCGGGACAGGGTCCTCTCTGGGGCCAACGTCCTGACTTTC. Residues: CASSLKRDRVLSGANVLTF.

This clonotype came up many times. CDR3 DNA: TGTGCCAGCAGGGATCCGGGACAGGGTACCTACGAGCAGTACTTC. Its translation is CASRDPGQGTYEQYF. This chain links TRBV11-1 with TRBJ2-7; 9 bases agree with TRBD1. The CDR3 spans 15 residues. Germline CDR1 and CDR2: SGHAT and FQDESV (reference sequence). Losses at the gene ends were 6 bases for V and 2 bases for J; bases not matched to a gene: 8.

The V call is TRBV20-1, the J call TRBJ2-1; 7 nucleotides align to TRBD2. There are 15 residues in the CDR3. In germline, CDR1 is DFQATT, CDR2 SNEGSKA (reference sequence). The ends lost 4 bases at V and 3 bases at J; junction bases unmatched: 9. As DNA, the CDR3 is TGCAGTGCTACATACGTGGGAGGGATCTACAATGAGCAGTTCTTC. Translated: CSATYVGGIYNEQFF.

This clonotype was counted at least ten times. This rearrangement joins TRBV15 to TRBJ1-5, with D unclear. V was trimmed by 3 bases and J by 6 bases, leaving 9 bases between them. CDR3 length: 13 residues. The germline gives CDR1 LNHNV, CDR2 YYDKDF (reference sequence). The CDR3 region has the DNA TGTGCCACCAGCAGCGGAGGTTCTCAGCCCCAGCATTTT. It translates to CATSSGGSQPQHF.

The sample holds many counts of this clonotype. The J gene is TRBJ2-3, the V gene TRBV30; 10 bases fit TRBD2. This CDR3 has 14 amino acids. V lost 4 bases and J lost 5; bases outside the gene matches: 6. Germline CDR1 and CDR2: GTSNPN and SVGIG (reference sequence). The CDR3 spells CAWKLAGPEDTQYF. CDR3 sequence (DNA): TGTGCCTGGAAACTAGCGGGACCTGAAGATACGCAGTATTTT.

This clonotype has more than one count but fewer than ten. At one boundary the junction diverges from the germline segment, which might be a read error. The chain carries TRBV6-1 and TRBJ2-1; no reliable D call. The CDR3 has 14 amino acids. Germline V gene sequence: CDR1 MNHNS, CDR2 SASEGT. The CDR3 spells CASSEISSYNEQLF. The CDR3 region has the DNA TGTGCCAGCAGTGAAATAAGCTCCTACAATGAGCAGCTCTTC.

This clonotype was seen ten or more times. J is TRBJ2-1 and V is TRBV7-2; 10 bases map to TRBD1. V shed 4 bases, J shed 3 bases, and the junction held 3 bases outside the gene matches. This CDR3 contains 15 residues. Germline V gene data show CDR1 as SGHTA and CDR2 as FQGNSA. The CDR3 is CASSWGQGNYNEQFF. CDR3 in DNA: TGTGCCAGCAGCTGGGGACAGGGGAACTACAATGAGCAGTTCTTC.